The source of this T cell receptor beta chain is a study of blood T cell repertoires in COVID-19. On the study more broadly: The United States, Italy and Spain supplied acute and convalescent COVID-19 samples. The cDNA or gDNA used as material had been derived from T cells, B-cell-depleted T cells, or PBMCs.

The CDR3 has 14 residues. Germline V gene sequence: CDR1 SGHAT, CDR2 FQNNGV. Germline trimming cut 3 bases from V and 4 bases from J; bases unmatched to any gene: 2. Per the study methods: Estimates of nucleated cell counts were drawn from the amplification of reference gene primers. Assay: immunoSEQ multiplex PCR; the TCRdb copy retains only in-frame clones and omits some. The DNA gave D and trimming, while V, J and clone size come from that table. The sample gives about 120,000 clones, 88% of which show up once; approximately 1.1% is in the top ten. To note about this clone: The same CDR3 arises from other DNA sequences in this sample as well.

The sample was peripheral blood. The chain carries TRBV11-2 and TRBJ1-1; TRBD1 matches 10 bases. The sequence derives from an elderly woman with acute or convalescent COVID-19. CDR3 DNA: TGTGCCAGCAGCTTGGGACAGGGGAGCACTGAAGCTTTCTTT. Its protein is CASSLGQGSTEAFF.